These 26 T cell receptor beta chains originate from one sample sequenced in a study of identifying expanded T cells in peripheral blood. Assay used: immunoSEQ multiplex PCR; TCRdb lists only in-frame clones, some missing. The sample holds about 54,000 clones, more than 70% seen once. Specimen: blood. The receptor source for this set is a person aged 18 to 75 in good health.

The chain employs TRBV19 and TRBJ2-1; the D gene is possibly TRBD2 (5 bases). The CDR3 runs 13 residues. With 6 bases removed from V and 7 bases from J, the gap between germline ends came to 13 bases. Germline V gives CDR1 LNHDA, CDR2 SQIVND (reference sequence). The CDR3 loop reads CASRKNLANEQFF. CDR3 nucleotide sequence: TGTGCCAGTAGGAAGAATCTAGCTAATGAGCAGTTCTTC.

This chain links TRBV29-1 with TRBJ2-5; D is ambiguous. Trimming took 1 base from V and 1 from J, leaving 13 bases between them. Per germline, CDR1 SQVTM and CDR2 ANQGSEA. CDR3 length: 15 amino acids. The CDR3 reads CSVEVAFGAQETQYF. The DNA of the CDR3 is TGCAGCGTTGAAGTTGCCTTCGGTGCCCAAGAGACCCAGTACTTC.

The chain carries TRBV7-6 and TRBJ2-5, with 9 bases aligning to TRBD2. The CDR3 contains 15 residues. Losses at the gene ends were 5 bases for V and 1 base for J; bases not matched to a gene: 5. CDR1 is SGHVS, CDR2 FNYEAQ, per germline. CDR3 DNA: TGTGCCAGCAGCCCGCGGGAGGGTCCCCAAGAGACCCAGTACTTC. It is translated as CASSPREGPQETQYF.

The rearrangement uses TRBV19 and TRBJ1-3, with TRBD1 as a possible D gene (5 bases). V gave up 8 bases and J gave up 0 bases, with 8 bases separating them. Germline V lookup: CDR1 LNHDA, CDR2 SQIVND (reference sequence). The length of the CDR3 is 13 residues. CDR3 in amino acids: CASGGISGNTIYF. The DNA of the CDR3 is TGTGCCAGTGGGGGGATCTCTGGAAACACCATATATTTT. Full variable domain (rest looked up from reference TRBV19 and TRBJ1-3): DGGITQSPKYLFRKEGQNVTLSCEQNLNHDAMYWYRQDPGQGLRLIYYSQIVNDFQKGDIAEGYSVSREKKESFPLTVTSAQKNPTAFYLCASGGISGNTIYFGEGSWLTVV.

The CDR3 nucleotides are TGTGCCAGCAGCCTAGCGGGAGGGCTGGGTGAGCAGTTCTTC. Its protein product is CASSLAGGLGEQFF. The rearrangement links TRBV4-2 to TRBJ2-1, with 11 bases that match TRBD2. This CDR3 has 14 amino acids. V lost 4 bases, J lost 9 bases, and 5 bases stayed unmatched. CDR1 LGHNA and CDR2 YNFKEQ come from the germline V gene.

V is TRBV6-5 and J is TRBJ1-2, with 7 positions matching TRBD1. The trim removed 0 bases at V and 2 bases at J, leaving 3 bases unmatched. The germline gives CDR1 MNHEY, CDR2 SVGAGI. The CDR3 is made up of 15 amino acids. CDR3 sequence: CASSYSGRGNYGYTF. CDR3 DNA sequence: TGTGCCAGCAGTTACTCGGGCAGGGGGAACTATGGCTACACCTTC.

This rearrangement joins TRBV2 to TRBJ2-3; D not resolved. Germline CDR1 is SNHLY and CDR2 is FYNNEI. This CDR3 spans 14 amino acids. The V and J ends lost 5 bases and 6 bases respectively, with 15 bases between them. In nucleotides, the CDR3 is TGTGCCAGCAGTACCCTGGTAGGGATCGATACGCAGTATTTT. Its protein product is CASSTLVGIDTQYF.

The sample holds a few counts of this clone. The chain carries TRBV2 and TRBJ1-5, with TRBD1 as a possible D gene (6 bases). The CDR3 is made up of 13 amino acids. Germline V gene lookup returns CDR1 SNHLY and CDR2 FYNNEI. The V gene lost 8 bases and the J gene lost 4 bases, with 12 bases spanning the gap. The CDR3 is CASVGQMNQPQHF. The CDR3 nucleotides are TGTGCCAGCGTCGGACAGATGAATCAGCCCCAGCATTTT.

CDR3 nucleotide sequence: TGTGCCACCAGCAGAGGGGACCTCAAGGATGAGCAGTTCTTC. It yields the protein CATSRGDLKDEQFF. The V call is TRBV15, the J call TRBJ2-1, with D tentatively TRBD1 or TRBD2 (5 bases each). V lost 1 base to trimming and J lost 8 bases, with 12 bases between them. The CDR3 extends over 14 amino acids. Germline CDR1 is LNHNV and CDR2 is YYDKDF (reference sequence).

The gene calls are TRBV21-1 and TRBJ2-7. TRBV21-1 constitutes a pseudogene. This CDR3 has 15 residues. CDR3 sequence (DNA): TGTGCCAGCAGCAAAGTGAGGCGGACCTCCTACGAGCAGTACTTC. Translating it yields CASSKVRRTSYEQYF.

CDR3 sequence: CASSAGTVWRETQYF. The DNA of the CDR3 is TGTGCCAGCAGCGCCGGGACAGTCTGGCGGGAGACCCAGTACTTC. This sequence joins TRBV9 and TRBJ2-5, with 7 bases fitting TRBD1. The germline V gene encodes CDR1 SGDLS and CDR2 YYNGEE. This CDR3 has 15 residues. Unmatched junction bases numbered 10, after V lost 3 bases and J lost 5 bases.

The V gene is TRBV11-2, the J gene TRBJ2-2; unclear D gene. Trimming shortened V by 5 bases and J by 0 bases, and 16 bases separated the two germline ends. CDR3 length: 17 amino acids. Germline loops: CDR1 SGHAT, CDR2 FQNNGV. The DNA of the CDR3 is TGTGCCAGCAGCGGGATTGGGAACCTGACGAACACCGGGGAGCTGTTTTTT. This encodes CASSGIGNLTNTGELFF.

The J gene is TRBJ2-3, the V gene TRBV30, with unresolved D. Germline CDR1 and CDR2: GTSNPN and SVGIG (reference sequence). This CDR3 has 12 residues. V was trimmed by 3 bases and J by 2 bases, leaving 6 bases between them. CDR3 in amino acids: CAWSRYTDTQYF. CDR3 bases: TGTGCCTGGAGCAGGTACACAGATACGCAGTATTTT.

The chain combines TRBV6-6 with TRBJ2-1, with 10 nucleotides matching TRBD2. With 5 bases clipped from V and 3 bases from J, the junction kept 7 bases outside the gene matches. Germline V gene sequence: CDR1 MNHNY, CDR2 SVGAGI (reference sequence). The CDR3 contains 16 residues. CDR3 sequence: CASSTQIAGGYNEQFF. As DNA, the CDR3 is TGTGCCAGCAGTACTCAAATAGCGGGGGGCTACAATGAGCAGTTCTTC.

The rearrangement links TRBV7-2 to TRBJ1-1; D ambiguous. Germline-derived CDR1 and CDR2 are SGHTA and FQGNSA. CDR3 length: 13 amino acids. Trimming cost V 8 bases and J 0 bases, with 10 bases left between them. This CDR3 is CASRSTLNTEAFF. DNA of the CDR3: TGTGCCAGCCGATCGACTCTGAACACTGAAGCTTTCTTT.

V usage is TRBV10-3 and J usage is TRBJ2-7; 8 nucleotides align to TRBD2. The germline CDR1 and CDR2 sequences are ENHRY and SYGVKD. V was clipped by 2 bases and J by 4 bases; unmatched bases: 4. The CDR3 runs to 14 residues. CDR3 sequence reads: CAISESGGEYEQYF. Written as DNA, the CDR3 is TGTGCCATCAGTGAGAGCGGGGGAGAGTACGAGCAGTACTTC.

The chain uses TRBV9 and TRBJ2-3; TRBD2 matches at 12 bases. Germline-derived CDR1 and CDR2 are SGDLS and YYNGEE. This CDR3 is built from 16 residues. J gave up 4 bases and V 4 bases, and 7 bases lay outside the gene matches. The CDR3: CASSPTSGSIADTQYF. CDR3 DNA sequence: TGTGCCAGCAGCCCGACTAGCGGGAGCATCGCAGATACGCAGTATTTT.

This clone is a singleton in its sample. Here the CDR3 reads CASSRGQGSPLNTEAFF. The CDR3 nucleotides are TGTGCCAGCAGCCGGGGACAGGGGTCCCCCTTGAACACTGAAGCTTTCTTT. The chain joins TRBV9 to TRBJ1-1; 10 bases are shared with TRBD1. Germline V gives CDR1 SGDLS, CDR2 YYNGEE. V lost 4 bases, J lost 0 bases, and 9 bases stayed unmatched. This CDR3 has 17 amino acids.

V is TRBV7-2 and J is TRBJ1-2; D call uncertain. CDR1 SGHTA and CDR2 FQGNSA come from the germline V gene. CDR3 length equals 12 residues. Trimming took off 5 bases at V and 8 bases at J, with 12 bases between the two ends. The CDR3 DNA reads TGTGCCAGCAGCCTACGAGGGCGGGGCTACACCTTC. Protein: CASSLRGRGYTF.

The chain is built from TRBV7-7 and TRBJ2-7, with 9 bases identical to TRBD1. The length of the CDR3 is 14 residues. V was pared by 5 bases and J by 6 bases, with 8 bases of the junction left unmatched. Germline CDR1 reads SSHAT; CDR2 reads FNYEAQ (reference sequence). The CDR3 DNA is TGTGCCAGCAGCCCGATTACAGGGGGCGGCGAGCAGTACTTC. It yields the protein CASSPITGGGEQYF.

The rearrangement joins TRBV7-2 to TRBJ2-6; D not certain. Germline CDR1 is SGHTA and CDR2 is FQGNSA. The CDR3 loop spans 14 amino acids. V gave up 7 bases and J gave up 0 bases, with 7 bases separating them. The CDR3 loop reads CASTFPSGANVLTF. The CDR3 DNA sequence: TGTGCCAGCACCTTCCCCTCTGGGGCCAACGTCCTGACTTTC.

The chain employs TRBV6-1 and TRBJ2-7; D might be TRBD1 (6 bases). This CDR3 comprises 14 residues. Per the germline V gene, CDR1 is MNHNS and CDR2 is SASEGT. V was pared by 6 bases and J by 3 bases, with 15 bases between. Written as DNA, the CDR3 is TGTGCCAGCAGCTTGGACAGTGGCCTCTACGAGCAGTACTTC. Translation: CASSLDSGLYEQYF.

The gene calls are TRBV18 and TRBJ1-1, with D uncertain. Between the trimmed V and J ends, which lost 6 bases and 6 bases, there was a span of 23 bases. From germline, CDR1 is KGHSH and CDR2 LQKENI. The CDR3 contains 16 residues. CDR3 DNA sequence: TGTGCCAGCTCTTCCTCTTACACCTTGATCGCGTCTGAAGCTTTCTTT. Protein sequence: CASSSSYTLIASEAFF.

The chain combines TRBV12-5 with TRBJ1-5, with D possibly matching TRBD1 (6 bases). The germline gives CDR1 LGHNT, CDR2 FRNRAP. There are 14 residues in the CDR3. V was trimmed by 1 base and J by 8 bases, leaving 12 bases between them. The CDR3 spells CASGLGQGFKPQHF. Here the CDR3 DNA reads TGTGCTAGTGGTTTGGGCCAGGGGTTTAAGCCCCAGCATTTT.

V usage is TRBV6-5 and J usage is TRBJ2-3; D uncertain. Germline V CDR1 and CDR2: MNHEY, SVGAGI. With 7 bases removed from V and 6 bases from J, the gap between germline ends came to 11 bases. This CDR3 has 12 amino acids. As DNA, the CDR3 is TGTGCCAGCATCGAGCCCCCCGATACGCAGTATTTT. Its protein is CASIEPPDTQYF.

CDR3 nucleotide sequence: TGCGCCAGCAGCTTGGGGGTTAACACTGAAGCTTTCTTT. It specifies CASSLGVNTEAFF. The chain combines TRBV5-1 with TRBJ1-1; unclear D gene. The CDR3 length is 13 residues. Germline CDR1 reads SGHRS; CDR2 reads YFSETQ. V dropped 0 bases and J dropped 2 bases, with 5 bases sitting between them.